Following are 25 T cell receptor beta chains from one sample sequenced in a study of blood T cells in healthy people across ages. Alongside a J-beta primer mix, a sample-barcoded 5' primer served in a second PCR lasting about 7 to 11 cycles. MiXCR, run by TCRdb on the 5' RACE reads, gives a single entry per CDR3 protein. The table records around 1,500,000 distinct CDR3 sequences, approximately 30% of them present only once. Sequencing was performed on blood. All receptors come from a woman under 40 in good health.

This clonotype was seen only once. The chain recombines TRBV12-3 or TRBV12-4 with TRBJ2-7; possibly TRBD1 or TRBD2 for D (5 bases each). The tail of the sequence fits TRBJ2-5 better, so the J call may be wrong. The CDR3 covers 16 residues. The CDR3 region is CASSLGGTSFSETQYF. DNA of the CDR3: TGTGCCAGCAGTTTAGGGGGGACGTCGTTTTCAGAGACCCAGTACTTC.

This rearrangement joins TRBV12-3 or TRBV12-4 to TRBJ2-7; 7 bases align to TRBD1. V dropped 6 bases and J dropped 9; count of bases not matched to a gene: 17. The CDR3 sequence is 15 residues long. Here the CDR3 DNA reads TGTGCCAGCAGCCCAAGGAGAAGGGGGCGGAACGGGCAGTACTTC. It yields the protein CASSPRRRGRNGQYF.

This clonotype was counted at least ten times. This sequence joins TRBV6-2 or TRBV6-3 and TRBJ2-1, with D possibly being TRBD1 (5 bases). This CDR3 contains 14 residues. Germline CDR1 and CDR2: MNHEY and SVGEGT. Deletions cut 6 bases from V and 8 bases from J, with 17 bases between. The CDR3 nucleotides are TGTGCCAGCAGAATGGCCAGGGAAATATATGAGCAGTTCTTC. Translation: CASRMAREIYEQFF.

In regard to this clonotype: Since no conserved phenylalanine or tryptophan closes the CDR3, a read error is the likely cause. The DNA is omitted, as the CDR3 cannot be located on it reliably, and the CDR3 follows TCRdb's listing. The gene calls are TRBV12-3 or TRBV12-4 and TRBJ2-3; TRBD2 was called by the table and not checked on the DNA. The CDR3 contains 15 residues when both ends are counted. CDR3: CASSRGRPSTDTEYS.

The CDR3 loop reads CASSVDGLAGETQYF. The CDR3 coding sequence is TGTGCCAGCAGCGTAGATGGACTAGCGGGAGAGACCCAGTACTTC. V and J are TRBV9 and TRBJ2-5, with TRBD2 identical over 11 bases. Germline V lookup: CDR1 SGDLS, CDR2 YYNGEE. CDR3 length equals 15 residues. Germline trimming cut 0 bases from V and 4 bases from J; bases unmatched to any gene: 2.

This clonotype has only a few counts. The V and J genes are TRBV18 and TRBJ2-3, with D possibly being TRBD2 (6 bases). The V end lost 2 bases, the J end lost 10 bases, and 13 bases lay between the germline ends. The CDR3 totals 13 residues. CDR1 KGHSH and CDR2 LQKENI come from the germline V gene. This CDR3 reads CASSPETSRSQYF. CDR3 sequence (DNA): TGTGCCAGCTCACCAGAGACTAGTCGATCGCAGTATTTT.

This clonotype was seen ten or more times. The chain uses TRBV12-3 or TRBV12-4 and TRBJ2-4, with D uncertain. The CDR3 sequence is 15 residues long. V was shortened by 5 bases and J by 0 bases, with 11 bases between the two germline ends. The CDR3 region is CASSNMWLAKNIQYF. Here the CDR3 DNA reads TGTGCCAGCAGTAACATGTGGTTAGCCAAAAACATTCAGTACTTC.

Of note for this clonotype: A much larger clone lies one base from this, so it may be a read error. The J gene is TRBJ2-3, the V gene TRBV2; D not certain. The CDR3 is 15 residues long. Germline V gives CDR1 SNHLY, CDR2 FYNNEI. CDR3 loop: CASQEERLPTDTRYF. The CDR3 bases are TGTGCCAGCCAAGAGGAGCGACTTCCCACAGATACGCGGTATTTT.

This clonotype has a handful of counts. The chain joins TRBV27 to TRBJ2-7, with 9 positions matching TRBD2. This CDR3 region has 15 residues. The ends lost 0 bases at V and 2 bases at J; junction bases unmatched: 2. Germline CDR1 is MNHEY and CDR2 is SMNVEV (reference sequence). CDR3 protein: CASSLSSGRPYEQYF. DNA for the CDR3: TGTGCCAGCAGTTTATCTAGCGGGAGACCCTACGAGCAGTACTTC.

The chain has TRBV25-1 and TRBJ2-3; 9 nucleotides line up with TRBD1. Germline values: CDR1 MGHDK, CDR2 SYGVNS. The ends lost 6 bases at V and 3 bases at J; junction bases unmatched: 7. This CDR3 contains 15 residues. CDR3 sequence: CASRRQGVRTDTQYF. The CDR3 coding sequence is TGTGCCAGCAGAAGACAGGGGGTAAGAACAGATACGCAGTATTTT.

With respect to this clonotype: Compared with germline, one end of the junction differs, possibly owing to a read error. The chain couples TRBV7-9 to TRBJ2-5; tentative D call: TRBD1 (6 bases). The closer fit of TRBJ2-7 to the DNA end suggests the J call may be wrong. CDR1 SEHNR and CDR2 FQNEAQ come from the germline V gene (reference sequence). The CDR3 sequence is 15 residues long. The CDR3 region is CVSSFRGQWSYEQYF. The CDR3 nucleotides are TGTGTCAGCAGCTTTCGCGGACAGTGGAGCTACGAGCAGTACTTC.

The gene calls are TRBV5-5 and TRBJ1-1; TRBD1 matches 8 bases. Germline CDR1 and CDR2: SGHKS and YYEKEE (reference sequence). The CDR3 loop spans 13 amino acids. V trimming: 0 bases; J trimming: 6 bases; junction bases outside the gene matches: 1. CDR3 in DNA: TGTGCCAGCAGCTTGGTGACAGGGGCTGAAGCTTTCTTT. It yields the protein CASSLVTGAEAFF.

This clonotype appeared many times. This sequence joins TRBV5-1 and TRBJ2-7; D ambiguous. There are 12 residues in the CDR3. CDR1 is SGHRS, CDR2 YFSETQ, per germline. Trimming shortened V by 4 bases and J by 5 bases, and 10 bases separated the two germline ends. CDR3 sequence: CASSLDRNEQYF. The CDR3 DNA reads as TGCGCCAGCAGCCTCGACCGGAACGAGCAGTACTTC.

In its sample, this clonotype was seen a few times. The chain joins TRBV6-1 to TRBJ2-7, with 8 bases identical to TRBD1. The CDR3 is 14 amino acids. The V segment lost 8 bases and the J segment 0 bases; nucleotides outside the gene matches: 6. Germline-derived CDR1 and CDR2 are MNHNS and SASEGT. This CDR3 is CASWRRGLSYEQYF. The CDR3 DNA reads TGTGCCAGCTGGCGCAGGGGGCTCTCCTACGAGCAGTACTTC.

The V gene is TRBV7-9, the J gene TRBJ2-5, with 10 bases lining up with TRBD2. The V and J ends lost 0 bases and 4 bases, in that order; junction bases with no gene match: 14. The CDR3 length is 19 residues. Germline CDR1 and CDR2: SEHNR and FQNEAQ (reference sequence). The CDR3 bases are TGTGCCAGCAGCTTAGCGCGGGCAGCGGGAGGGACGTACCGAGAGACCCAGTACTTC. Translated, it gives CASSLARAAGGTYRETQYF.

V usage is TRBV7-2 and J usage is TRBJ1-1, with D maybe TRBD1 (6 bases). CDR3 length equals 14 residues. The V gene lost 4 bases and the J gene lost 4 bases, with 13 bases spanning the gap. The V gene's germline CDR1 is SGHTA and CDR2 FQGNSA. CDR3 DNA: TGTGCCAGCAGCTCTCAGGGGTTCGGCACTGAAGCTTTCTTT. It is translated as CASSSQGFGTEAFF.

The V call is TRBV7-2, the J call TRBJ2-6; TRBD1 aligns across 10 bases. Per the germline V gene, CDR1 is SGHTA and CDR2 is FQGNSA. This CDR3 is built from 15 residues. The V segment lost 10 bases and the J segment 2 bases; nucleotides outside the gene matches: 5. CDR3 bases: TGTGCCACACGGACAGGGGGTACTGGGGCCAACGTCCTGACTTTC. Its protein product is CATRTGGTGANVLTF.

The chain has TRBV20-1 and TRBJ1-5; a weak D match, TRBD1 (6 bases). This CDR3 has 14 residues. Looked up from germline, CDR1 is DFQATT and CDR2 is SNEGSKA (reference sequence). V lost 4 bases and J lost 8, with 18 bases in between. CDR3 sequence: CSANSGTSGEPQHF. The DNA for the CDR3 is TGCAGTGCTAACTCCGGGACGTCAGGGGAGCCCCAGCATTTT.

A few counts support this clonotype. The chain uses TRBV18 and TRBJ1-2; D may be TRBD1 (6 bases). Germline CDR1 reads KGHSH; CDR2 reads LQKENI. Trimming removed 2 bases from V and 8 bases from J, with 15 bases in between. CDR3 size: 14 residues. The CDR3, as DNA: TGTGCCAGCTCACCAAGGAGACAGGTCCAAGGCTACACCTTC. Amino acid sequence: CASSPRRQVQGYTF.

The rearrangement uses TRBV19 and TRBJ2-1, with D possibly matching TRBD1 (5 bases). The CDR3 extends over 15 amino acids. Trimming removed 3 bases from V and 2 bases from J, with 11 bases in between. Germline CDR1 reads LNHDA; CDR2 reads SQIVND (reference sequence). The CDR3 here is CASSIEGATYNEQFF. CDR3 in DNA: TGTGCCAGTAGTATTGAAGGGGCCACCTACAATGAGCAGTTCTTC. Based on the CDR3 plus reference TRBV19 and TRBJ2-1, the full variable domain is DGGITQSPKYLFRKEGQNVTLSCEQNLNHDAMYWYRQDPGQGLRLIYYSQIVNDFQKGDIAEGYSVSREKKESFPLTVTSAQKNPTAFYLCASSIEGATYNEQFFGPGTRLTVL.

As to this clonotype: A read error may explain this, as a much larger clone is one base away. This rearrangement joins TRBV10-3 to TRBJ2-7, with D perhaps being TRBD1 or TRBD2 (7 bases each). Germline values: CDR1 ENHRY, CDR2 SYGVKD. The CDR3 runs to 15 residues. Written as DNA, the CDR3 is TGTGCCATCAGCCTTGGGGGGGACAGCTCCCACGAGCAGTACTTC. This codes for CAISLGGDSSHEQYF.

The chain carries TRBV5-1 and TRBJ1-2; D might be TRBD1 (5 bases). Trimming cost V 0 bases and J 2 bases, with 8 bases left between them. Germline-derived CDR1 and CDR2 are SGHRS and YFSETQ. CDR3 size: 14 residues. In DNA form, the CDR3 reads TGCGCCAGCAGCTTGGAAGGGGAAAACTATGGCTACACCTTC. It encodes CASSLEGENYGYTF.

This clonotype was counted a few times. The J gene is TRBJ2-5, the V gene TRBV5-1; D remains ambiguous. There are 13 residues in the CDR3. Trimming pared 3 bases from V and 3 bases from J, leaving 9 bases between. Germline assignment: CDR1 SGHRS and CDR2 YFSETQ. This CDR3 is CASSSDGKETQYF. The CDR3 DNA follows: TGCGCCAGCAGCTCGGACGGCAAAGAGACCCAGTACTTC.

In this sample, this clonotype turned up many times. The chain employs TRBV29-1 and TRBJ1-5; 9 nucleotides agree with TRBD1. The junction had 6 bases not matched to a gene; V was cut back by 7 bases and J by 5 bases. The CDR3 length is 13 residues. Germline CDR1 SQVTM, CDR2 ANQGSEA. CDR3 DNA sequence: TGCAGCGGGGGGACAGGGATGGATCAGCCCCAGCATTTT. This encodes CSGGTGMDQPQHF. The complete variable domain, with remaining parts taken from reference TRBV29-1 and TRBJ1-5, reads SAVISQKPSRDICQRGTSLTIQCQVDSQVTMMFWYRQQPGQSLTLIATANQGSEATYESGFVIDKFPISRPNLTFSTLTVSNMSPEDSSIYLCSGGTGMDQPQHFGDGTRLSIL.

As concerns this clonotype: One end of the junction is discordant with germline, which a read error may explain. The chain couples TRBV9 to TRBJ2-1, with unresolved D. Looked up from germline, CDR1 is SGDLS and CDR2 is YYNGEE. This CDR3 is 15 amino acids long. The CDR3 DNA sequence: TGTGCCAGCAGCGTAGCGGGTGCGTCCTACAATGAGCAGGTCTTC. Protein sequence: CASSVAGASYNEQVF.